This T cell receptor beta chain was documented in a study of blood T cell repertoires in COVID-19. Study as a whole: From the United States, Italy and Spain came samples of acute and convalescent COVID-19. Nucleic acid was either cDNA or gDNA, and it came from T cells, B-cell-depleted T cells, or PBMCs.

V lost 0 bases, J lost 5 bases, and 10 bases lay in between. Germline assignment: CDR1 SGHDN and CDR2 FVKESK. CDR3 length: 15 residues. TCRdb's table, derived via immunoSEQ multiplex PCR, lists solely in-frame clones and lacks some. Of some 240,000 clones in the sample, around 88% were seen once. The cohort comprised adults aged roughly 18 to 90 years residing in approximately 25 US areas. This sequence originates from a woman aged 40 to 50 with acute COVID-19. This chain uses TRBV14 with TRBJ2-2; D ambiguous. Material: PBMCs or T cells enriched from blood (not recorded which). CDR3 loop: CASSQDAFQTGELFF. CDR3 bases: TGTGCCAGCAGCCAAGATGCGTTCCAAACCGGGGAGCTGTTTTTT.